These 9 T cell receptor beta chains were all obtained from the same sample, sequenced in a study of CXCR3-negative and CXCR3-positive naive CD8 T cells. The TRB libraries of cDNA were built by UMI-labeled 5' RACE. No DNA is given; TCRdb re-called the 5' RACE reads and lists each CDR3 protein once. This sample contains about 39,000 distinct CDR3 sequences. Material: naive CXCR3- CD8+ T cells from blood. Subset indicated: CD45RO-CCR7+CD27+CD95- naive CD8+ T cells lacking CXCR3 (TNR3-). All receptors derive from a human donor in good health. Some clones in this sample may be carry-over from other donors' samples.

V and J are TRBV6-4 and TRBJ2-2. This CDR3 is 13 amino acids long. Germline CDR1 reads MRHNA; CDR2 reads SNTAGT. The CDR3 spells CASSHGDTGELFF.

The chain combines TRBV5-1 with TRBJ2-5; the TCRdb call, TRBD1, lacks DNA for checking. Germline lookup yields CDR1 SGHRS and CDR2 YFSETQ. This CDR3 is built from 16 residues. CDR3 amino acids: CASSWPREQNQETQYF.

The chain links TRBV28 to TRBJ2-7; without DNA, the TCRdb call of TRBD2 cannot be checked. The CDR3 runs 19 residues. The germline V gene encodes CDR1 MDHEN and CDR2 SYDVKM. CDR3 residues: CASSFTSSDVTLSSYEQYF.

The J gene is TRBJ1-5, the V gene TRBV4-1; no DNA is available, so the TRBD1 call from TCRdb remains unchecked. The CDR3 contains 16 residues. Germline V gives CDR1 MGHRA, CDR2 YSYEKL. CDR3 protein: CASSQKEDSYNQPQHF.

The V gene is TRBV28, the J gene TRBJ2-5; the D call of TRBD1 rests on TCRdb alone, since no DNA is present to check it. Germline-derived CDR1 and CDR2 are MDHEN and SYDVKM. This CDR3 contains 16 residues. CDR3 sequence reads: CASSPRGPEVQETQYF.

This chain joins TRBV6-5 and TRBJ2-2. In germline, CDR1 is MNHEY, CDR2 SVGAGI. The CDR3 contains 13 residues. The CDR3: CASSYVHTGELFF.

This rearrangement joins TRBV20-1 to TRBJ2-3; the TRBD1 assignment by TCRdb is unverifiable without DNA. The CDR3 contains 14 residues. CDR1 and CDR2 from the germline V gene are DFQATT and SNEGSKA (reference sequence). CDR3: CSASGTDRTDTQYF.

The CDR3 protein is CATSRGTSGVYNEQFF. V and J are TRBV15 and TRBJ2-1; TCRdb designates TRBD2, a call that cannot be tested without DNA. Germline V lookup: CDR1 LNHNV, CDR2 YYDKDF (reference sequence). The length of the CDR3 is 16 residues.

This sequence joins TRBV20-1 and TRBJ2-4; as DNA is missing, the TRBD2 call by TCRdb cannot be tested. CDR1 is DFQATT, CDR2 SNEGSKA, per germline (reference sequence). This CDR3 is built from 14 residues. The CDR3 reads CSAEGPAAKNIQYF.